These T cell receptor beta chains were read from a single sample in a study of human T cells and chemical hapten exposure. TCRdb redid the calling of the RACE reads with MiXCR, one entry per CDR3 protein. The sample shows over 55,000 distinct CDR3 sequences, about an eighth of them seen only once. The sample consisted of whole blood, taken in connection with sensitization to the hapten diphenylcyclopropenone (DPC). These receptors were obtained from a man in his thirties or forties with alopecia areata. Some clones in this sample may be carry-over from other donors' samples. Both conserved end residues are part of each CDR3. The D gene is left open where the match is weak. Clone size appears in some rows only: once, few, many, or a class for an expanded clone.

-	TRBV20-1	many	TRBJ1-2	TGCAGTGCTAGACCCCGGATCGGGGTTAACTATGGCTACACCTTC	CSARPRIGVNYGYTF
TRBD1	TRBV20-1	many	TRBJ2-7	TGCAGTGCTAGAGAGAGGAGGACAGGGATTTTCGAGCAGTACTTC	CSARERRTGIFEQYF
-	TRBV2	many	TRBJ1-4	TGTGCCAGCAGTTCAGGCATAAATGAAAAACTGTTTTTT	CASSSGINEKLFF
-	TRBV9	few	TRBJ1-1	TGTGCCAGCAGCCCCCGAGGCATGAACACTGAAGCTTTCTTT	CASSPRGMNTEAFF
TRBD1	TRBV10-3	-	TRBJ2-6	TGTGCCATCCGGGACAGTCTATCTGGGGCCAACGTCCTGACTTTC	CAIRDSLSGANVLTF
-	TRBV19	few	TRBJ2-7	TGTGCCAGTAGTATATTCCAGGGCTACGAGCAGTACTTC	CASSIFQGYEQYF
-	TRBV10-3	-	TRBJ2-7	TGTGCCATCAGTGTCATGAAGGGCGCCCCCTTAAACGAGCAGTACTTC	CAISVMKGAPLNEQYF
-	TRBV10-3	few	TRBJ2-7	TGTGCCATCAGTGACCCGGGGGTTACCTACGAGCAGTACTTC	CAISDPGVTYEQYF
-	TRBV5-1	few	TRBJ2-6	TGCGCCAGCAGCTTGTTTCCGGGCCGCTCTGGGGCCAACGTCCTGACTTTC	CASSLFPGRSGANVLTF
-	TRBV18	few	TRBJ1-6	TGTGCCAGCTCACCAGCGGACAAATCTTCACCCCTCCTCTTT	CASSPADKSSPLLF
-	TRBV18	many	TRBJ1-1	TGTGCCAGCTCACCTAAGAGGCTATTAAACACTGAAGCTTTCTTT	CASSPKRLLNTEAFF
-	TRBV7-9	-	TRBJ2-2	TGTGCCAGCAGCTTAGAGGGTATTACGAACACCGGGGAGCTGTTTTTT	CASSLEGITNTGELFF
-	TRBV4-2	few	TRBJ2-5	TGTGCCAGCACCCCAGACATGAGGACCCAGTACTTC	CASTPDMRTQYF
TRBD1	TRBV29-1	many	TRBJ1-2	TGCAGCGTTGAAGCTCCCGGGACAGTCTATGGCTACACCTTC	CSVEAPGTVYGYTF
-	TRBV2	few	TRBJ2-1	TGTGCCAGCAGTGAAGGGAAGGGGGGATACAATGAGCAGTTCTTC	CASSEGKGGYNEQFF
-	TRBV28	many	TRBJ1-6	TGTGCCAGCAGAGGGAGCTCCTATAATTCACCCCTCCACTTT	CASRGSSYNSPLHF
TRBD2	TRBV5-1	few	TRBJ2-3	TGCGCCAGCAGCCAGGGACTAGCTGCTGTGAGCACAGATACGCAGTATTTT	CASSQGLAAVSTDTQYF
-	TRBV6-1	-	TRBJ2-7	TGTGCCAGCAGTGATGTAGGGTTATCCTACGAGCAGTACTTC	CASSDVGLSYEQYF
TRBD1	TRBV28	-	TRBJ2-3	TGTGCCAGCAGACAGGGGCCAGATACGCAGTATTTT	CASRQGPDTQYF
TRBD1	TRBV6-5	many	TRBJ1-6	TGTGCCAGCAGAACCGGGACAGTCAATTCACCCCTCCACTTT	CASRTGTVNSPLHF
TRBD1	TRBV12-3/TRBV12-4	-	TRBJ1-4	TGTGCCAGCAGTTTTGGGACAGGGGGAGGTGAAAAACTGTTTTTT	CASSFGTGGGEKLFF
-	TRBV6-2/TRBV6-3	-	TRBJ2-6	TGTGCCAGCAGTTACCCCAGGGGCGGATCTGGGGCCAACGTCCTGACTTTC	CASSYPRGGSGANVLTF
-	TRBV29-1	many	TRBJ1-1	TGCAGCGTTGAAAGGGCCCTTGATACTGAAGCTTTCTTT	CSVERALDTEAFF
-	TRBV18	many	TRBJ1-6	TGTGCCAGCTCACCGATTGCCTTGACAGTCTATAATTCACCCCTCCACTTT	CASSPIALTVYNSPLHF
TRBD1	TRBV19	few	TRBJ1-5	TGTGCCAGTAGTACCACAGGGGGCGTGAGGCAGCCCCAGCATTTT	CASSTTGGVRQPQHF
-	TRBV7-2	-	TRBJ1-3	TGTGCCAGCAGCTTAGAGCCAGGAAACACCATATATTTT	CASSLEPGNTIYF
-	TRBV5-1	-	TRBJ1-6	TGCGCCAGCAGCTTGGACCGCAGGGTAAATAATTCACCCCTCCACTTT	CASSLDRRVNNSPLHF
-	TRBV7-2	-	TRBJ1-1	TGTGCCAGCAGCTTAGCGCGGGCCGGTGACACTGAAGCTTTCTTT	CASSLARAGDTEAFF
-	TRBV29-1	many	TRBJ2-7	TGCAGCGTTTGGGACCCAATCCTCTACGAGCAGTACTTC	CSVWDPILYEQYF
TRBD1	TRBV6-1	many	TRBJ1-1	TGTGCCAGCAGCCTGATGAACAGGGGGCACACTGAAGCTTTCTTT	CASSLMNRGHTEAFF
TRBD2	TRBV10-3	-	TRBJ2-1	TGTGCCATCAGTGAGGAGCGGGACGAGCAGTTCTTC	CAISEERDEQFF
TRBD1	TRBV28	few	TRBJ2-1	TGTGCCAGCAGTTCTCTACGGACAGGGGGCTACAATGAGCAGTTCTTC	CASSSLRTGGYNEQFF
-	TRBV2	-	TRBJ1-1	TGTGCCAGCAGAGTTCGAGGGATCGCTTTCTTT	CASRVRGIAFF
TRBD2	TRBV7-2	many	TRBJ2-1	TGTGCCAGCAGCTTCCCTAGCGGGGGCAGCTCCTACAATGAGCAGTTCTTC	CASSFPSGGSSYNEQFF
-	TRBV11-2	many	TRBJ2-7	TGTGCCAGCAGCTTAGGGGCCCTGGGAAGTTACGAGCAGTACTTC	CASSLGALGSYEQYF